The 16 T cell receptor beta chains below all came from one sample that was sequenced in a study of blood T cell repertoires in COVID-19. Here immunoSEQ multiplex PCR was the method, and the copy in TCRdb shows in-frame clones only, minus some. This table has 35,000 to 45,000 clones, around nine tenths appearing once. Specimen: peripheral blood. The receptors shown here come from a human donor in a cohort sampled during active COVID-19.

This clone was observed a handful of times. The gene calls are TRBV2 and TRBJ1-4; no reliable D call. Deletions cut 6 bases from V and 8 bases from J, with 16 bases between. Germline CDR1 reads SNHLY; CDR2 reads FYNNEI. The CDR3 length is 14 residues. As DNA, the CDR3 is TGTGCCAGCAGGTCACAGTCTTATAAGGAAAAACTGTTTTTT. This codes for CASRSQSYKEKLFF.

This clone was seen more than once but under ten times. The chain recombines TRBV5-5 with TRBJ2-3, with a weak D call TRBD2 (5 bases). The V gene lost 4 bases and the J gene lost 2 bases, with 17 bases spanning the gap. This CDR3 is built from 16 residues. Germline V gene lookup returns CDR1 SGHKS and CDR2 YYEKEE (reference sequence). The CDR3 coding sequence is TGTGCCAGCAGCCCGACCGGGATATACTACACAGATACGCAGTATTTT. It codes for CASSPTGIYYTDTQYF.

The rearrangement links TRBV20-1 to TRBJ2-7; TRBD2 is a possible D gene (5 bases). The CDR3 is made up of 14 amino acids. Germline V lookup: CDR1 DFQATT, CDR2 SNEGSKA (reference sequence). The V end lost 3 bases, the J end lost 5 bases, and 17 bases lay between the germline ends. Here the CDR3 DNA reads TGCAGTGCTAGTACTAGGCGGGCAACCCACGAGCAGTACTTC. Translating it yields CSASTRRATHEQYF.

V usage is TRBV12-3 or TRBV12-4 and J usage is TRBJ2-7, with TRBD2 matching over 7 bases. The CDR3 totals 13 residues. V trimming: 2 bases; J trimming: 2 bases; junction bases outside the gene matches: 0. The CDR3 reads CASSLRGAYEQYF. The CDR3 bases are TGTGCCAGCAGTTTACGGGGGGCCTACGAGCAGTACTTC.

The chain couples TRBV11-3 to TRBJ2-1; TRBD1 aligns across 9 bases. Germline V gene data show CDR1 as SGHNT and CDR2 as YENEEA. Germline trimming cut 5 bases from V and 6 bases from J; bases unmatched to any gene: 8. This CDR3 is 15 amino acids long. CDR3 residues: CASSSGQGKLNEQFF. DNA of the CDR3: TGTGCCAGCAGCAGCGGACAGGGGAAGCTCAATGAGCAGTTCTTC.

The chain joins TRBV13 to TRBJ2-3; TRBD2 is a possible D gene (6 bases). V was clipped by 4 bases and J by 3 bases, with 17 bases between them. Germline values: CDR1 PRHDT, CDR2 FYEKMQ (reference sequence). CDR3 length equals 16 residues. This CDR3 is CASSSSLGGVTDTQYF. In DNA form, the CDR3 reads TGTGCCAGCAGCTCCTCCCTAGGAGGGGTTACAGATACGCAGTATTTT.

J is TRBJ2-1 and V is TRBV2, with no clear D. V was cut by 8 bases and J by 5 bases, with 10 bases left in between. The CDR3 spans 12 residues. Looked up from germline, CDR1 is SNHLY and CDR2 is FYNNEI. CDR3 coding DNA: TGTGCCAGCGGTTTGGCGGACAATGAGCAGTTCTTC. Translation gives CASGLADNEQFF.

In regard to this clone: Distinct nucleotide sequences in the sample also encode this CDR3. The chain joins TRBV27 to TRBJ2-7, with a weak D call TRBD2 (6 bases). The CDR3 is 11 residues long. The germline V and J ends were trimmed by 3 bases and 6 bases, with 6 bases remaining between them. Looked up from germline, CDR1 is MNHEY and CDR2 is SMNVEV (reference sequence). The CDR3 sequence: CASSFGGEQYF. CDR3 bases: TGTGCCAGCAGTTTCGGGGGCGAGCAGTACTTC.

The V call is TRBV27, the J call TRBJ2-3; D possibly corresponds to TRBD2 (6 bases). With 3 bases removed from V and 5 bases from J, the gap between germline ends came to 12 bases. From germline, CDR1 is MNHEY and CDR2 SMNVEV (reference sequence). The CDR3 has 14 residues. The CDR3 spells CASSFRDSGDTQYF. CDR3 sequence (DNA): TGTGCCAGCAGTTTCCGGGACTCAGGAGATACGCAGTATTTT.

The chain joins TRBV3-1 (or the pseudogene TRBV3-2) to TRBJ1-6; 7 bases align to TRBD1. The germline V gene encodes CDR1 LGHDT and CDR2 YNNKEL (reference sequence). This CDR3 region has 16 residues. V lost 4 bases, J lost 4 bases, and 7 bases stayed unmatched. The CDR3 bases are TGTGCCAGCAGCCCGATGACAGGGCTTTATAATTCACCCCTCCACTTT. This sequence encodes CASSPMTGLYNSPLHF.

J is TRBJ2-7 and V is TRBV6-5; 9 bases line up with TRBD2. From germline, CDR1 is MNHEY and CDR2 SVGAGI. V shed 6 bases and J 1 base; nucleotides not matched to a gene: 4. The CDR3 has 14 residues. CDR3 loop: CASRKTSGSYEQYF. The DNA of the CDR3 is TGTGCCAGCAGAAAGACTAGCGGTTCCTACGAGCAGTACTTC.

V usage is TRBV10-3 and J usage is TRBJ1-2, with TRBD1 as a possible D gene (6 bases). V shed 4 bases and J shed 9 bases, with 21 bases lying between them. This CDR3 comprises 15 residues. The V gene's germline CDR1 is ENHRY and CDR2 SYGVKD. The DNA of the CDR3 is TGTGCCATCAGTGGGACGATGGGGGCAGGGGAAAGCTACACCTTC. This gives the protein CAISGTMGAGESYTF.

This clone was seen only once. J is TRBJ2-7 and V is TRBV4-1, with 12 positions matching TRBD2. The V gene end was trimmed by 0 bases and the J gene end by 1 base; junction bases not matched to a gene: 7. The CDR3 has 18 amino acids. Germline CDR1 is MGHRA and CDR2 is YSYEKL. The CDR3 coding sequence is TGCGCCAGCAGCCAAGAATCACTAGCGGGGGGACAATCCTACGAGCAGTACTTC. This codes for CASSQESLAGGQSYEQYF.

CDR3 protein: CASSPDRDGQPQHF. The CDR3 coding sequence is TGTGCCAGCTCACCGGACAGGGACGGACAGCCCCAGCATTTT. The chain links TRBV18 to TRBJ1-5; 8 nucleotides agree with TRBD1. The CDR3 has 14 residues. V dropped 3 bases and J dropped 7; count of bases not matched to a gene: 5. Germline loops: CDR1 KGHSH, CDR2 LQKENI. The full variable domain, completed using reference TRBV18 and TRBJ1-5, is NAGVMQNPRHLVRRRGQEARLRCSPMKGHSHVYWYRQLPEEGLKFMVYLQKENIIDESGMPKERFSAEFPKEGPSILRIQQVVRGDSAAYFCASSPDRDGQPQHFGDGTRLSIL.

This chain joins TRBV13 and TRBJ2-7; a possible D gene is TRBD2 (7 bases). V was pared by 3 bases and J by 4 bases, with 16 bases between. CDR1 and CDR2 (germline): PRHDT, FYEKMQ (reference sequence). The CDR3 runs 15 residues. Here the CDR3 DNA reads TGTGCCAGCAGCTTCGGTGGGGCGGGGGCTTACGAGCAGTACTTC. Translating gives CASSFGGAGAYEQYF.

This chain joins TRBV9 and TRBJ2-5; 11 bases align to TRBD2. Germline V gives CDR1 SGDLS, CDR2 YYNGEE. V lost 2 bases, J lost 1 base, and 7 bases stayed unmatched. The CDR3 runs to 17 residues. The CDR3 region has the DNA TGTGCCAGCAGCGTTAGCGGGGGGGCCGTTGGCCAAGAGACCCAGTACTTC. Its protein product is CASSVSGGAVGQETQYF.